Given below is one T cell receptor (beta chain) in context. The CDR3 is made up of 14 amino acids. The V end was cut by 4 bases, the J end by 10 bases, with 15 bases between. From germline, CDR1 is SGHNT and CDR2 YYREEE (reference sequence). Authors' analysis steps: Reference gene primer amplification yielded estimated nucleated cell counts. Clones were sequenced by immunoSEQ multiplex PCR, and TCRdb holds only the in-frame ones, with some missing. V, J and clone size derive from that table, while D and trimming were established from the DNA sequence. The sample consists of 210,000 or so clones, roughly 84% of them appearing once. The source of the sample is a study of blood T cell repertoires in COVID-19. On the study more broadly: Material from acute and convalescent COVID-19 was sourced from the United States, Italy and Spain. PBMCs, B-cell-depleted T cells, or T cells were the source of the cDNA or gDNA that made up the material.

The material sequenced was peripheral blood. The receptor was isolated from a human donor in a cohort sampled during active COVID-19. The J gene is TRBJ1-6, the V gene TRBV5-4; D is uncertain. CDR3 DNA sequence: TGTGCCAGCAGCATGAGGGCCCCAGGATCACCCCTCCACTTT. Translated, it gives CASSMRAPGSPLHF.